This T cell receptor (beta chain) came from a study of metastatic and nonmetastatic thyroid tumors (dated by TCRdb to about 2020). About the investigation overall: For patients with malignant and with benign thyroid disease, the researchers compared repertoires between peripheral blood samples and tumor or nodule tissue samples.

Points the paper makes about the study in general: TCR beta diversity was reported as significantly higher in malignant tumors than in benign nodules, in both blood and tumor samples.

V loses 4 bases at its end and J loses 7 bases; junction bases beyond the gene matches: 7. Including cysteine and phenylalanine, the CDR3 has 16 amino acids. Only CDR3 DNA remains: 48 bases, in frame from the first base. Based on the germline V gene (reference sequence), the CDR1 and CDR2 sequences are SEHNR and FQNEAQ. This clone has only a few counts. The antigen it recognizes is unknown. Base quality data are lacking; no much larger clone is found one base away. Preparation of the library involved PCR. TCRdb records Illumina HiSeq 4000 as the sequencer. High-throughput sequencing was used to profile the CDR3 region of the TCR beta-chain in every patient. The published analysis was carried out like this. Drawing on CDR3 differences between clinicopathological groups, the researchers built a classifier meant to tell apart patients with distant-metastatic papillary thyroid cancer. To measure repertoire diversity the researchers used the Shannon index, while the Morisita-Horn index served to gauge how similar the tumor and blood repertoires were. TCRdb passed the public sequencing reads through fastp at Q25 and MiXCR, retaining productive beta sequences. The V and J calls and clone size are TCRdb's, not the authors'. The sample data list over 15,000 clones, and 21% of these were observed just once. About a sixth of the sample comes from the top ten.

None of the patients had been given any treatment before thyroid surgery. Patient clinical samples collected from 2012 to 2018 were retrospectively analysed using T-cell receptor beta sequencing. The receptor chain draws on TRBV7-9 and TRBJ1-4; 12 bases in between match TRBD1. The sequenced sample was tumor tissue. The TCR originated in a female donor with papillary thyroid cancer or a benign thyroid nodule (not recorded which). Some clones in this sample may be carry-over from other donors' samples. The CDR3 here reads CASSSTRDRGPEKLFF. The nucleotides are TGTGCCAGCAGCTCAACCCGGGACAGGGGGCCTGAAAAACTGTTTTTT.